This TCR beta chain was obtained from a study of T cell responses to AZD1222 COVID-19 vaccine. Deletions cut 5 bases from V and 0 bases from J, with 16 bases between. This CDR3 contains 16 residues. The germline gives CDR1 SGHDN, CDR2 FVKESK. Sequencing used immunoSEQ multiplex PCR; TCRdb keeps in-frame clones, though not all of them. This sample has 120,000 or so clones, with more than 70% found just once. Findings and limits, study-wide: The donors showed a predominance of white British ancestry and of females, with possible underestimation of clonal diversity.

Remarks on this clone: Its antigen is unidentified.

Sequences were derived from peripheral blood, sampled on day 0 of AZD1222 vaccination. The TCR sequence derives from an adult in good health. This chain joins TRBV14 and TRBJ1-1; tentative D call: TRBD1 (5 bases). CDR3 region: CASSFQEGLVNTEAFF. The CDR3, as DNA: TGTGCCAGCAGCTTCCAGGAGGGGTTGGTGAACACTGAAGCTTTCTTT.